The present T cell receptor beta chain was sequenced within a study of cytomegalovirus exposure and HLA in healthy donors. Study-wide findings and caveats: Under in vitro conditions, a few CMV-associated chains were confirmed as specific for CMV antigens.

Germline V lookup: CDR1 LNHNV, CDR2 YYDKDF (reference sequence). The CDR3 is 14 residues long. Trimming took 4 bases from V and 6 from J; bases not matched to a gene: 5. As concerns this clone: What it binds is unknown.

13 Jbeta primers and 60 Vbeta primers were used for the PCR. TCRdb's table, derived via immunoSEQ multiplex PCR, lists solely in-frame clones and lacks some. The table shows over 200,000 clones, with roughly 84% occurring only once. The chain uses TRBV15 and TRBJ2-1, with TRBD1 matching 8 bases. Sequenced: PBMCs. The source of this sequence is a human donor in good health. The CDR3 spells CATSTRTGSNEQFF. As DNA, the CDR3 is TGTGCCACCAGCACTCGGACAGGGAGCAATGAGCAGTTCTTC.